These T cell receptor beta chains were read from a single sample in a study of T-cell reconstitution after alpha-beta-depleted transplantation in children. TCRdb ran MiXCR on the PCR reads and lists one entry per CDR3 protein. The sample lists approximately 240,000 distinct CDR3 sequences; 8% to 10% were seen once. The specimen comprised PBMCs from the stem cell graft donor, sampled from the stem cell graft. The source of these receptors is a human donor who donated a stem cell graft to a child with acute lymphoblastic leukemia. CDR3s leave out the opening cysteine and the closing phenylalanine or tryptophan.

v_gene	j_gene	len	CDR3aa
TRBV20-1	TRBJ1-3	12	SARRSAGGNTIY
TRBV3-1	TRBJ2-2	13	ASYTGTGVSGELF
TRBV5-1	TRBJ2-1	11	ASSFGSLGEQF
TRBV27	TRBJ2-3	13	ASSQWDRDTDTQY
TRBV12-3/TRBV12-4	TRBJ2-1	13	ASNVFRGGGNEQF
TRBV4-1	TRBJ2-5	16	ASSQDVLGTPVGETQY
TRBV12-3/TRBV12-4	TRBJ2-7	12	ASSLSGPIYEQY
TRBV18	TRBJ2-6	15	ASSPGEGFAGANVLT
TRBV21-1	TRBJ2-7	14	ASSKNVGDRTYEQY
TRBV3-1	TRBJ2-7	14	ASSLDGSGGSYEQY
TRBV20-1	TRBJ1-3	14	SARSGTGSSGNTIY
TRBV12-3/TRBV12-4	TRBJ2-7	10	AVGPGLREQY
TRBV20-1	TRBJ1-1	15	SARTEGVRGRNTEAF
TRBV6-2/TRBV6-3	TRBJ1-1	11	ASSTDQGISAF
TRBV5-1	TRBJ1-2	13	ASSLNSGQGAGYT
TRBV27	TRBJ1-2	12	ASSRDRDNYGYT
TRBV12-3/TRBV12-4	TRBJ2-2	11	ASIPLLTGELF
TRBV5-1	TRBJ1-4	14	ASSPFGSATNEKLF
TRBV20-1	TRBJ2-1	11	SAKREVGNEQF
TRBV4-3	TRBJ2-7	14	ASSAHPGQPSYEQY
TRBV20-1	TRBJ1-3	13	SAGLDRVSGNTIY
TRBV5-1	TRBJ1-5	13	ASSLGQGARQPQH
TRBV20-1	TRBJ2-4	13	SAKLAGAWENNQY
TRBV10-1	TRBJ2-5	14	ASIPLAGGPRETQY
TRBV7-2	TRBJ1-6	10	ASSLTESPLH
TRBV20-1	TRBJ2-3	12	SIPTSGGTDTQY
TRBV9	TRBJ2-6	17	ASSAGWGQGSSGANVLT
TRBV27	TRBJ1-6	10	ASSKGGSPLH
TRBV6-2/TRBV6-3	TRBJ2-2	14	ASSYGQRENAGELF
TRBV11-2	TRBJ2-1	16	ASSFLAGGPSSYNEQF
TRBV6-2/TRBV6-3	TRBJ2-2	12	ASTTLRSSGELF
TRBV25-1	TRBJ1-2	12	ASSEWGGDYGYT
TRBV6-5	TRBJ1-5	11	ASSPNPYQPQH
TRBV29-1	TRBJ2-5	10	SGTSGGETQY
TRBV7-8	TRBJ2-5	14	ASSWKRGEDQETQY
TRBV7-8	TRBJ1-4	13	ASSATRAIGEKLF
TRBV5-1	TRBJ2-7	12	ASSLLSASYEQY
TRBV11-2	TRBJ2-5	14	ASSLGQGSGLETQY
TRBV29-1	TRBJ1-3	7	SVESSIY
TRBV5-1	TRBJ2-5	14	ASSSTGTGFLETQY
TRBV5-1	TRBJ2-1	13	ASNVRDRLYNEQF
TRBV5-1	TRBJ1-1	11	ASSFLINTEAF
TRBV3-1	TRBJ2-1	12	ASRRGGLYNEQF
TRBV12-3/TRBV12-4	TRBJ2-7	12	ASRPSGQVLKQY
TRBV10-3	TRBJ2-3	13	AISDTGTSTDTQY
TRBV5-1	TRBJ2-1	12	ASSKGTANNEQF